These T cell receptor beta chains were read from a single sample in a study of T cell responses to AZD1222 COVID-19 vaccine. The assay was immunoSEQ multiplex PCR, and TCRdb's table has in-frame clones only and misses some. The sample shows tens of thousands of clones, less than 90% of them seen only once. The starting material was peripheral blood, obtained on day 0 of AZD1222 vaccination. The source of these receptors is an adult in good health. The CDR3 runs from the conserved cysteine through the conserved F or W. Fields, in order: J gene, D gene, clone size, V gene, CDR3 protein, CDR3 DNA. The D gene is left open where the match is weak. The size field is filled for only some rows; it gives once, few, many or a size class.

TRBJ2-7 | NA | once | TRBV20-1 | CSARGTEQYF | TGCAGTGCTAGAGGGACCGAGCAGTACTTC
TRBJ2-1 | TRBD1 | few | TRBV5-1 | CASSWGQGLRGEQFF | TGCGCCAGCAGCTGGGGACAGGGCCTTCGAGGTGAGCAGTTCTTC
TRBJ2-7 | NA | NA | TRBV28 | CASSPQAPEQYF | TGTGCCAGCAGCCCACAGGCCCCCGAGCAGTACTTC
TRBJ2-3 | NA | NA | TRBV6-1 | CASSEVRGNPDTQYF | TGTGCCAGCAGTGAAGTACGGGGGAACCCAGATACGCAGTATTTT
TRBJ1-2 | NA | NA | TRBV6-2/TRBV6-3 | CASTPIRDLNYGYTF | TGTGCCAGCACCCCGATACGGGACCTTAACTATGGCTACACCTTC
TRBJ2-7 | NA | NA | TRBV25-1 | CASSGHRYEQYF | TGTGCCAGCAGTGGTCACCGCTACGAGCAGTACTTC
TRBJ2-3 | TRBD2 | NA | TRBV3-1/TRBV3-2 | CASSQGLAGDTDTQYF | TGTGCCAGCAGCCAAGGACTAGCGGGAGACACAGATACGCAGTATTTT
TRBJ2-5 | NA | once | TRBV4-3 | CASSQDRADGQETQYF | TGCGCCAGCAGCCAAGATAGGGCAGACGGACAAGAGACCCAGTACTTC
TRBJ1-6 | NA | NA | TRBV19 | CASSIVGLSYNSPLHF | TGTGCCAGTAGTATAGTCGGCCTCTCCTATAATTCACCCCTCCACTTT
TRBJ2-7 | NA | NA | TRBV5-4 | CASSLDDYEQYF | TGTGCCAGCAGCTTGGATGACTACGAGCAGTACTTC
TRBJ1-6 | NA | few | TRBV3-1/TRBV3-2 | CASCIGGNSPLHF | TGTGCCAGCTGCATTGGAGGAAATTCACCCCTCCACTTT
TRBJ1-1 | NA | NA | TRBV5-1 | CASSLGRGGTEAFF | TGCGCCAGCAGCTTGGGCAGGGGAGGCACTGAAGCTTTCTTT
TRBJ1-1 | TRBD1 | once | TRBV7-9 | CASIPRTGRLAEAFF | TGTGCCAGCATCCCTCGGACAGGGAGACTGGCTGAAGCTTTCTTT
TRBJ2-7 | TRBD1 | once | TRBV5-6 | CASSLSAGGSYEQYF | TGTGCCAGCAGCTTGAGCGCAGGGGGCTCCTACGAGCAGTACTTC
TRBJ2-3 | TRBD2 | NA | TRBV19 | CASSIPERGLTDTQYF | TGTGCCAGTAGTATTCCGGAGCGGGGCCTCACAGATACGCAGTATTTT
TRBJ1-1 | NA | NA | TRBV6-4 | CASSVGGDNTEAFF | TGTGCCAGCAGTGTCGGTGGGGACAACACTGAAGCTTTCTTT
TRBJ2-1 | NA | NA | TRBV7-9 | CASSLTAAYNEQFF | TGTGCCAGCAGCTTGACAGCGGCCTACAATGAGCAGTTCTTC
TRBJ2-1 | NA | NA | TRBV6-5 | CASSLEKYRVRQFF | TGTGCCAGCAGCCTAGAAAAATACCGGGTCCGGCAGTTCTTC
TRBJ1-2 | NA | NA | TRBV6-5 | CASSYGGQPYGYTF | TGTGCCAGCAGTTATGGGGGCCAACCCTATGGCTACACCTTC
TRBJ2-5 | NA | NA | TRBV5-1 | CASSLEGELGETQYF | TGCGCCAGCAGCTTGGAGGGGGAATTGGGAGAGACCCAGTACTTC
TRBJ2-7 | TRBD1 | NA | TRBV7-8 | CASSLALGQAYEQYF | TGTGCCAGCAGCTTAGCCCTGGGACAGGCCTACGAGCAGTACTTC
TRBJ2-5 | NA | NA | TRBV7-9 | CASSLAGGRETQYF | TGTGCCAGCAGCTTAGCAGGGGGGCGGGAGACCCAGTACTTC
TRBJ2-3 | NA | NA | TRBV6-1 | CASSEGPRDTQYF | TGTGCCAGCAGTGAAGGACCCAGGGATACGCAGTATTTT
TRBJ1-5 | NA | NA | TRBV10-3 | CAIRSENSNQPQHF | TGTGCCATCAGGTCAGAGAATAGCAATCAGCCCCAGCATTTT
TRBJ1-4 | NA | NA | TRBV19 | CASSPLRATNEKLFF | TGTGCCAGTAGCCCCCTGCGGGCAACTAATGAAAAACTGTTTTTT
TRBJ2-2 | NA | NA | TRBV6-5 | CASSLQGDTGELFF | TGTGCCAGCAGCCTACAGGGAGACACCGGGGAGCTGTTTTTT
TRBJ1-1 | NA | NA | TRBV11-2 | CASSLGGWEGEAFF | TGTGCCAGCAGCTTAGGCGGGTGGGAGGGAGAAGCTTTCTTT
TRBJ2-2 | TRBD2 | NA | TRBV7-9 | CASSLGGLAGRTGELFF | TGTGCCAGCAGCTTAGGAGGGCTAGCGGGAAGGACCGGGGAGCTGTTTTTT
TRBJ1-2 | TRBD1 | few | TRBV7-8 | CASSPGTDDPYGYTF | TGTGCCAGCAGCCCCGGGACAGACGATCCCTATGGCTACACCTTC
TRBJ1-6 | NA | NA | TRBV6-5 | CASSYLAGRLNSPLHF | TGTGCCAGCAGTTACTTGGCTGGACGGCTTAATTCACCCCTCCACTTT
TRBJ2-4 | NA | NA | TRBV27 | CASSLRHLAKNIQYF | TGTGCCAGCAGCCTTCGACATTTAGCCAAAAACATTCAGTACTTC
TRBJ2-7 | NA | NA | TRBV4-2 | CASSHTGTRETEQYF | TGTGCCAGCAGCCACACCGGGACACGGGAAACAGAGCAGTACTTC
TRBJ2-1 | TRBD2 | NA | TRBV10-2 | CASGTSSYNEQFF | TGCGCCAGCGGGACTAGCTCCTACAATGAGCAGTTCTTC
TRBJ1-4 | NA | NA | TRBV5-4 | CASSWGGNEKLFF | TGTGCCAGCAGCTGGGGAGGGAATGAAAAACTGTTTTTT
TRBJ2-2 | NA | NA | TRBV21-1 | CASSKAPGSSGELFF | TGTGCCAGCAGCAAAGCTCCGGGTTCTAGCGGGGAGCTGTTTTTT
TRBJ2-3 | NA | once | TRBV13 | CASSSSGTTSTDTQYF | TGTGCCAGCAGTAGCTCCGGGACAACTAGCACAGATACGCAGTATTTT
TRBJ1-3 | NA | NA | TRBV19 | CASSIGSSGNTIYF | TGTGCCAGTAGTATCGGCAGCTCTGGAAACACCATATATTTT
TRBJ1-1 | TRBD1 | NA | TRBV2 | CATQGAGTEAFF | TGTGCCACACAGGGGGCGGGAACTGAAGCTTTCTTT
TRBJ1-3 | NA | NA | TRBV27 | CASSLSLGPGWGNTIYF | TGTGCCAGCAGTTTATCCCTAGGCCCTGGGTGGGGAAACACCATATATTTT
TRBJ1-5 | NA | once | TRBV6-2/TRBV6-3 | CASSYARDNQPQHF | TGTGCCAGCAGTTACGCGCGGGACAATCAGCCCCAGCATTTT
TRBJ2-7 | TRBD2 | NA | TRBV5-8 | CASRRMAGGAPYEQYF | TGTGCCAGCAGACGAATGGCGGGGGGGGCCCCTTACGAGCAGTACTTC